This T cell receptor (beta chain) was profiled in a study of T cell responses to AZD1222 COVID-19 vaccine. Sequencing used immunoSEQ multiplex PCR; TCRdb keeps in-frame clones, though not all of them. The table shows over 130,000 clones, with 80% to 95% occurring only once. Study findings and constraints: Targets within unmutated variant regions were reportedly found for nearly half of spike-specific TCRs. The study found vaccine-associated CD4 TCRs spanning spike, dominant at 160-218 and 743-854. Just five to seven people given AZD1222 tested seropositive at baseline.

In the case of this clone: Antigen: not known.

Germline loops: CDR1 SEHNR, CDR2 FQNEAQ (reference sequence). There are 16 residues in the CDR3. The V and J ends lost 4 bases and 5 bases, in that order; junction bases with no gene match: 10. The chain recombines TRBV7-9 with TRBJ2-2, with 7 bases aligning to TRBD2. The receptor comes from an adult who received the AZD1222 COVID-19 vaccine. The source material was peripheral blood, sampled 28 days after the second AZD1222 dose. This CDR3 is CASSSRAGMGTGELFF. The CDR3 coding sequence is TGTGCCAGCAGCTCCAGAGCGGGGATGGGGACCGGGGAGCTGTTTTTT.